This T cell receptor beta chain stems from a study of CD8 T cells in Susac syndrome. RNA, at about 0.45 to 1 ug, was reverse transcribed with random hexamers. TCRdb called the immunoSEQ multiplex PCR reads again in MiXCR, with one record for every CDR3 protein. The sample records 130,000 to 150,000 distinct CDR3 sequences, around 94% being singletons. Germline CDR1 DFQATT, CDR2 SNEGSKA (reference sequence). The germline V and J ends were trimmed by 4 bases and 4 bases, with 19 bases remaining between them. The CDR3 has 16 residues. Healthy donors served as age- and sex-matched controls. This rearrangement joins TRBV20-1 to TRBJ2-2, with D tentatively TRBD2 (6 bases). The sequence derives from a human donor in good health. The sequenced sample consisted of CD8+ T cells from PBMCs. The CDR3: CSATIRGKGFTGELFF. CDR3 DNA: TGCAGTGCTACAATACGGGGGAAGGGGTTCACCGGGGAGCTGTTTTTT.